Each of the 18 T cell receptor beta chains below was sequenced from the same sample in a study of identical twins (dated by TCRdb to 2015 to 2016). The library was built by means of 5' RACE. For sequencing, an Illumina HiSeq 2000 was employed. The raw public data were reprocessed by TCRdb itself: fastp quality trimming at Q25, MiXCR clonotype calling, in-frame beta chains only. Each entry is one CDR3 protein sequence, shown with its most common DNA and genes. This sample comprises over 600,000 distinct CDR3 sequences, less than 25% of them detected only once. The ten biggest clones cover over 4% of the sample. These same data were also listed under a study on T cells expressing NK-cell markers.

The sample taken for sequencing was PBMCs. These receptor sequences come from a woman younger than 30 in good health.

The V gene is TRBV5-1, the J gene TRBJ2-1; D unresolved. Trimming removed 6 bases from V and 0 bases from J, with 19 bases in between. CDR3 length: 17 residues. CDR1 and CDR2 from the germline V gene are SGHRS and YFSETQ. This chain's CDR3 is CASTKGSLASSYNEQFF. The CDR3 region has the DNA TGCGCCAGCACCAAGGGAAGCCTGGCTAGCTCCTACAATGAGCAGTTCTTC.

This clonotype was counted between two and nine times. The chain employs TRBV12-3 or TRBV12-4 and TRBJ2-7; D is perhaps TRBD1 (5 bases). This CDR3 comprises 12 residues. Between the trimmed V and J ends, which lost 2 bases and 6 bases, there was a span of 8 bases. In DNA, the CDR3 is TGTGCCAGCAGTTTACAACAGGCCGAGCAGTACTTC. Its translation: CASSLQQAEQYF.

This clonotype was observed a handful of times. The CDR3 DNA reads as TGCGCCAGCAGCCTCCGGCCGGGCGCGAACACCGGGGAGCTGTTTTTT. It codes for CASSLRPGANTGELFF. The V call is TRBV4-3, the J call TRBJ2-2; D is unclear. Trimming took off 4 bases at V and 0 bases at J, with 12 bases between the two ends. Germline lookup yields CDR1 LGHNA and CDR2 YSLEER. The CDR3 length is 16 residues.

This clonotype appeared a few times. One junction end does not reproduce the germline sequence, and a read error may be involved. This chain connects TRBV7-7 to TRBJ2-1; 10 bases match TRBD2. Germline V lookup: CDR1 SSHAT, CDR2 FNYEAQ (reference sequence). The CDR3 consists of 16 residues. DNA for the CDR3: TGTGCTAGCAGCTTAGCGAGCGGGGGGGGCAAGGATGAGCAGTTCTTC. Its translation: CASSLASGGGKDEQFF.

The gene calls are TRBV7-6 and TRBJ2-3; 11 bases are shared with TRBD2. CDR3 length: 15 residues. J gave up 4 bases and V 4 bases, and 4 bases lay outside the gene matches. CDR1 and CDR2 from the germline V gene are SGHVS and FNYEAQ. The CDR3 nucleotides read TGTGCCAGCAGCTCTAGCGGGGGGCGCGCAGATACGCAGTATTTT. This translates into CASSSSGGRADTQYF.

The rearrangement uses TRBV5-6 and TRBJ2-4, with TRBD1 matching 8 bases. The CDR3 length is 19 residues. With 1 base clipped from V and 3 bases from J, the junction kept 15 bases outside the gene matches. The germline gives CDR1 SGHDT, CDR2 YYEEEE. CDR3 protein: CASSLRFGDRIKVKNIQYF. CDR3 DNA sequence: TGTGCCAGCAGCTTGAGGTTCGGGGACAGGATCAAGGTCAAAAACATTCAGTACTTC. The whole variable domain, filled in from reference TRBV5-6 and TRBJ2-4, reads DAGVTQSPTHLIKTRGQQVTLRCSPKSGHDTVSWYQQALGQGPQFIFQYYEEEERQRGNFPDRFSGHQFPNYSSELNVNALLLGDSALYLCASSLRFGDRIKVKNIQYFGAGTRLSVL.

There are a few counts of this clonotype. V gene TRBV7-9 combines with J gene TRBJ2-3, with 10 bases that match TRBD2. CDR3 size: 16 residues. CDR1 SEHNR and CDR2 FQNEAQ come from the germline V gene (reference sequence). V was clipped by 5 bases and J by 5 bases; unmatched bases: 10. The DNA of the CDR3 is TGTGCCAGCAGCGGAGGGACTAGCGCTAGACGAGATACGCAGTATTTT. It specifies CASSGGTSARRDTQYF.

This clonotype was recorded many times. This chain joins TRBV12-3 or TRBV12-4 and TRBJ1-1; no reliable D call. V lost 6 bases and J lost 2, with 7 bases in between. This CDR3 has 12 amino acids. The CDR3, as DNA: TGTGCCAGCAGCTACAGTAACACTGAAGCTTTCTTT. Encoded protein: CASSYSNTEAFF.

J is TRBJ2-4 and V is TRBV7-2; the D is unclear. The ends were cut back, 5 bases at V and 1 base at J, with 9 bases in the middle. Germline lookup yields CDR1 SGHTA and CDR2 FQGNSA. The CDR3 is 14 amino acids. CDR3 sequence (DNA): TGTGCCAGCAGCCCGATTTCGGCCAAAAACATTCAGTACTTC. Translated: CASSPISAKNIQYF.

The chain uses TRBV10-3 and TRBJ2-7, with unresolved D. CDR1 and CDR2 from the germline V gene are ENHRY and SYGVKD. The CDR3 consists of 11 residues. V gave up 6 bases and J gave up 4 bases, with 7 bases separating them. CDR3 sequence reads: CAIRRPYEQYF. The DNA for the CDR3 is TGTGCCATCAGGAGACCTTACGAGCAGTACTTC.

This sequence joins TRBV14 and TRBJ2-3; the D gene is possibly TRBD2 (5 bases). The CDR3 is 14 residues long. V lost 4 bases and J 10 bases, leaving 18 bases between the germline ends. Germline loops: CDR1 SGHDN, CDR2 FVKESK. For the CDR3, the DNA is TGTGCCAGCAGCCTCGGACTGACACGATCCTCGCAGTATTTT. Amino acid sequence: CASSLGLTRSSQYF.

This clonotype was detected a few times. The chain is built from TRBV12-3 or TRBV12-4 and TRBJ1-1; the D gene is possibly TRBD1 (5 bases). V lost 1 base, J lost 12 bases, and 15 bases lay in between. The CDR3 consists of 13 residues. As DNA, the CDR3 is TGTGCCAGCAGTTTAGGGGTGGGGCCACTCCCTTTCTTT. As protein: CASSLGVGPLPFF.

V is TRBV20-1 and J is TRBJ2-7; 7 bases map to TRBD2. Trimming at V came to 6 bases and at J to 7 bases, leaving 18 bases not matched to a gene. In germline, CDR1 is DFQATT, CDR2 SNEGSKA (reference sequence). The CDR3 is 15 amino acids. The CDR3 here is CSAIPRGLYLLEQYF. CDR3 coding DNA: TGCAGTGCCATCCCCCGGGGACTATACCTTTTAGAGCAGTACTTC.

This sequence joins TRBV14 and TRBJ1-1; D is ambiguous. Germline V lookup: CDR1 SGHDN, CDR2 FVKESK. Trimming stripped 8 bases from V and 1 base from J, with 20 bases between. CDR3 size: 16 residues. This CDR3 reads CASFKDGETRNTEAFF. The CDR3, as DNA: TGTGCCAGCTTTAAGGACGGTGAAACCAGGAACACTGAAGCTTTCTTT.

CDR3 sequence: CSVDLWGAIETQYF. The CDR3 DNA sequence: TGCAGCGTTGATTTGTGGGGGGCCATAGAGACCCAGTACTTC. The chain is built from TRBV29-1 and TRBJ2-5; the D gene could be TRBD1 or TRBD2 (6 bases each). Germline values: CDR1 SQVTM, CDR2 ANQGSEA. With 3 bases removed from V and 4 bases from J, the gap between germline ends came to 15 bases. This CDR3 region has 14 residues.

A few counts support this clonotype. This chain joins TRBV20-1 and TRBJ2-7, with 8 bases identical to TRBD1. The CDR3 spans 13 residues. Germline V lookup: CDR1 DFQATT, CDR2 SNEGSKA (reference sequence). J lost 5 bases, V lost 4 bases, and 7 bases had no gene match. The CDR3 region is CSANRQGSDEQYF. The CDR3 region has the DNA TGCAGTGCTAATCGACAGGGGAGCGACGAGCAGTACTTC.

The rearrangement uses TRBV10-3 and TRBJ2-3; a weak D match, TRBD2 (6 bases). Trimming removed 6 bases at V and 2 bases at J, with 15 bases between. Looked up from germline, CDR1 is ENHRY and CDR2 is SYGVKD. This CDR3 is 15 amino acids long. The CDR3 DNA reads as TGTGCCATCAGCCGCCAGCGGGTTATCACAGATACGCAGTATTTT. Protein sequence: CAISRQRVITDTQYF.

The chain combines TRBV6-1 with TRBJ1-2, with a weak D call TRBD1 (5 bases). Between the trimmed V and J ends, which lost 0 bases and 4 bases, there was a span of 12 bases. Germline CDR1 and CDR2: MNHNS and SASEGT. This CDR3 is built from 15 residues. The CDR3 DNA reads TGTGCCAGCAGTGAAGCACCTGGGGGTACCTATGGCTACACCTTC. This sequence encodes CASSEAPGGTYGYTF.